This entry lists 30 T cell receptor beta chains sequenced from one sample in a study of T cell repertoires in cytomegalovirus infection. TCRdb reprocessed the reads via MiXCR and lists one record per CDR3 protein. Here the sample spans roughly 230,000 distinct CDR3 sequences, approximately 15% being singletons. The sequencing input was CD8+ T cells from PBMCs. The source of these receptors is a human donor in good health (CMV status not recorded). Some clones in this sample may be carry-over from other donors' samples.

This clonotype was seen only a few times. CDR3 DNA: TGTGCCAGCAGTTCCTCCGGGACAGGGGGCTCCGGGGCCAACGTCCTGACTTTC. Translation gives CASSSSGTGGSGANVLTF. This rearrangement joins TRBV12-3 or TRBV12-4 to TRBJ2-6; 12 bases fit TRBD1. The CDR3 extends over 18 amino acids. The V segment lost 4 bases and the J segment 4 bases; nucleotides outside the gene matches: 8.

There are a few counts of this clonotype. The chain has TRBV28 and TRBJ1-2; 8 bases map to TRBD1. J gave up 4 bases and V 8 bases, and 6 bases lay outside the gene matches. CDR3 length: 13 amino acids. CDR1 and CDR2 (germline): MDHEN, SYDVKM. The CDR3 DNA follows: TGTGCCAGCCAGGGGGCGGGTAGCTATGGCTACACCTTC. Translating it yields CASQGAGSYGYTF.

The genes are TRBV5-4 and TRBJ2-7; D call uncertain. CDR3 size: 15 residues. V lost 2 bases and J 3 bases, leaving 15 bases between the germline ends. The germline V gene has CDR1 SGHNT and CDR2 YYREEE (reference sequence). The CDR3 coding sequence is TGTGCCAGCAGCTTCGGCAAAACCCTAAACTACGAGCAGTACTTC. Translating it yields CASSFGKTLNYEQYF. Drawing the rest from reference TRBV5-4 and TRBJ2-7, the complete variable domain is ETGVTQSPTHLIKTRGQQVTLRCSSQSGHNTVSWYQQALGQGPQFIFQYYREEENGRGNFPPRFSGLQFPNYSSELNVNALELDDSALYLCASSFGKTLNYEQYFGPGTRLTVT.

This clonotype was seen many times. The rearrangement uses TRBV4-1 and TRBJ1-2; D not certain. The CDR3 is 12 residues long. Germline values: CDR1 MGHRA, CDR2 YSYEKL. V lost 4 bases and J 5 bases, leaving 8 bases between the germline ends. The DNA of the CDR3 is TGCGCCAGCAGCCCTGACGGATATGGCTACACCTTC. Its protein is CASSPDGYGYTF.

This clonotype was recorded a few times. The chain combines TRBV5-6 with TRBJ2-7, with 10 bases that match TRBD1. After removal of 4 bases from V and 7 bases from J, the junction contained 5 bases not matched to a gene. CDR1 is SGHDT, CDR2 YYEEEE, per germline. This CDR3 spans 13 amino acids. The CDR3 spells CASSRTGGWEQYF. CDR3 DNA: TGTGCCAGCAGCAGGACAGGGGGTTGGGAGCAGTACTTC.

The chain couples TRBV27 to TRBJ2-3; 13 bases align to TRBD2. The length of the CDR3 is 16 residues. Germline V gene data show CDR1 as MNHEY and CDR2 as SMNVEV (reference sequence). With V trimmed by 5 bases and J by 4 bases, 6 bases remained unmatched. In DNA, the CDR3 is TGTGCCAGCAGTAAGGGACTAGCGGGGTTGTCAGATACGCAGTATTTT. Protein product: CASSKGLAGLSDTQYF.

V is TRBV29-1 and J is TRBJ2-3; 7 bases align to TRBD1. CDR3 length: 14 amino acids. The V gene end was trimmed by 1 base and the J gene end by 2 bases; junction bases not matched to a gene: 3. In germline, CDR1 is SQVTM, CDR2 ANQGSEA. This chain's CDR3 is CSVEGTGYTDTQYF. Here the CDR3 DNA reads TGCAGCGTTGAAGGGACAGGATACACAGATACGCAGTATTTT.

This clonotype was detected only a few times. The V call is TRBV7-9, the J call TRBJ1-1, with 7 nucleotides matching TRBD1. CDR1 is SEHNR and CDR2 is FQNEAQ in the germline V gene (reference sequence). There are 16 residues in the CDR3. With V trimmed by 4 bases and J by 3 bases, 11 bases remained unmatched. The CDR3 coding sequence is TGTGCCAGCAGCTGGACAGGTTATTCTGGGCACACTGAAGCTTTCTTT. This sequence encodes CASSWTGYSGHTEAFF.

V gene TRBV2 combines with J gene TRBJ2-5; 9 bases map to TRBD1. J lost 5 bases, V lost 6 bases, and 7 bases had no gene match. Germline values: CDR1 SNHLY, CDR2 FYNNEI. CDR3 length: 14 residues. The CDR3 sequence: CASSDRGIVETQYF. DNA for the CDR3: TGTGCCAGCAGCGACAGGGGGATCGTGGAGACCCAGTACTTC. The whole variable domain, remainder taken from reference TRBV2 and TRBJ2-5, is EPEVTQTPSHQVTQMGQEVILRCVPISNHLYFYWYRQILGQKVEFLVSFYNNEISEKSEIFDDQFSVERPDGSNFTLKIRSTKLEDSAMYFCASSDRGIVETQYFGPGTRLLVL.

This clonotype turned up a few times. The rearrangement uses TRBV4-3 and TRBJ2-1, with D maybe TRBD1 (5 bases). The germline V gene has CDR1 LGHNA and CDR2 YSLEER. The V end lost 1 base, the J end lost 7 bases, and 14 bases lay between the germline ends. The CDR3 totals 15 residues. In DNA form, the CDR3 reads TGCGCCAGCAGCCAAGGAGGAGCAGGGATTAATGAGCAGTTCTTC. Amino acid sequence: CASSQGGAGINEQFF.

The V gene is TRBV4-1, the J gene TRBJ1-3; a weak D match, TRBD1 (6 bases). CDR1 is MGHRA and CDR2 is YSYEKL in the germline V gene. The CDR3 totals 17 residues. Trimming shortened V by 1 base and J by 0 bases, and 13 bases separated the two germline ends. CDR3 protein: CASSQGGPGVSGNTIYF. CDR3 nucleotides: TGCGCCAGCAGCCAAGGTGGACCAGGGGTCTCTGGAAACACCATATATTTT.

The chain couples TRBV4-1 to TRBJ1-3; D is perhaps TRBD1 (5 bases). With 0 bases removed from V and 2 bases from J, the gap between germline ends came to 8 bases. The CDR3 has 15 residues. Germline lookup yields CDR1 MGHRA and CDR2 YSYEKL. The CDR3 DNA is TGCGCCAGCAGCCAAGAACAGGCTACTGGAAACACCATATATTTT. This encodes CASSQEQATGNTIYF.

In its sample, this clonotype was seen many times. The rearrangement links TRBV7-4 to TRBJ2-2, with 7 nucleotides matching TRBD1. The germline CDR1 and CDR2 sequences are SGHVT and SQSDAQ. This CDR3 comprises 16 residues. The J segment lost 0 bases and the V segment lost 5 bases, leaving 6 bases of the junction unmatched. CDR3 DNA sequence: TGTGCCAGCAGCCCACGACAGGGACCGAACACCGGGGAGCTGTTTTTT. The encoded protein is CASSPRQGPNTGELFF. Filled out from reference TRBV7-4 and TRBJ2-2, the complete variable domain reads GAGVSQSPRYKVAKRGRDVALRCDSISGHVTLYWYRQTLGQGSEVLTYSQSDAQRDKSGRPSGRFSAERPERSVSTLKIQRTEQGDSAVYLCASSPRQGPNTGELFFGEGSRLTVL.

This clonotype was counted only a few times. The chain joins TRBV27 to TRBJ1-1; TRBD1 might be the D (6 bases). V lost 6 bases and J lost 4, with 15 bases in between. Germline V gene lookup returns CDR1 MNHEY and CDR2 SMNVEV (reference sequence). CDR3 length: 14 residues. CDR3 sequence (DNA): TGTGCCAGCAGCTCAGGGGTAGGTGCCACTGAAGCTTTCTTT. Its translation: CASSSGVGATEAFF.

The rearrangement joins TRBV7-9 to TRBJ2-7; D is ambiguous. Between the trimmed V and J ends, which lost 2 bases and 0 bases, there was a span of 8 bases. CDR1 and CDR2 from the germline V gene are SEHNR and FQNEAQ (reference sequence). This CDR3 region has 14 residues. The CDR3 DNA sequence: TGTGCCAGCAGCTTATCCGAAAGCTCCTACGAGCAGTACTTC. The encoded protein is CASSLSESSYEQYF.

This rearrangement joins TRBV2 to TRBJ1-3; D possibly corresponds to TRBD1 (6 bases). The V and J ends lost 6 bases and 0 bases respectively, with 15 bases between them. CDR3 size: 16 residues. Germline CDR1 reads SNHLY; CDR2 reads FYNNEI. The CDR3 spells CASRVWGATSGNTIYF. The CDR3 region has the DNA TGTGCCAGCAGAGTCTGGGGGGCGACCTCTGGAAACACCATATATTTT.

This clonotype was picked up a small number of times. Here the CDR3 DNA reads TGTGCCAGTAGTATTAGCGGCAATAGCAATCAGCCCCAGCATTTT. It translates to CASSISGNSNQPQHF. The chain has TRBV19 and TRBJ1-5, with D unresolved. CDR1 LNHDA and CDR2 SQIVND come from the germline V gene (reference sequence). The CDR3 runs 15 residues. Trimming took off 3 bases at V and 0 bases at J, with 9 bases between the two ends.

This clonotype was observed a handful of times. The chain employs TRBV4-2 and TRBJ2-4; D unresolved. Looked up from germline, CDR1 is LGHNA and CDR2 is YNFKEQ. The ends were cut back, 0 bases at V and 0 bases at J, with 6 bases in the middle. The CDR3 extends over 15 amino acids. This chain's CDR3 is CASSQEELAKNIQYF. Here the CDR3 DNA reads TGTGCCAGCAGCCAAGAGGAACTAGCCAAAAACATTCAGTACTTC.

This clonotype was observed many times. The chain joins TRBV7-9 to TRBJ2-1; 8 bases line up with TRBD2. The CDR3 has 17 amino acids. Losses at the gene ends were 2 bases for V and 2 bases for J; bases not matched to a gene: 8. Germline V CDR1 and CDR2: SEHNR, FQNEAQ (reference sequence). CDR3 sequence reads: CASSLHGGDEAYNEQFF. The CDR3 nucleotides read TGTGCCAGCAGCTTACACGGGGGGGATGAAGCCTACAATGAGCAGTTCTTC.

The chain employs TRBV28 and TRBJ1-2; D remains unclear. Germline lookup yields CDR1 MDHEN and CDR2 SYDVKM. The ends were cut back, 10 bases at V and 0 bases at J, with 12 bases in the middle. The CDR3 is made up of 13 amino acids. The CDR3 region is CAINRDSNYGYTF. The CDR3, as DNA: TGTGCCATTAATAGGGATTCTAACTATGGCTACACCTTC.

This clonotype was counted a few times. The V and J genes are TRBV6-8 and TRBJ2-7; TRBD1 aligns across 7 bases. Germline V lookup: CDR1 MNHGY, CDR2 SAAAGT. The CDR3 runs 14 residues. V lost 4 bases to trimming and J lost 5 bases; unmatched junction nucleotides: 8. The CDR3 loop is CASSSAMTGHEQYF. Written as DNA, the CDR3 is TGTGCCAGCAGTTCCGCCATGACAGGGCACGAGCAGTACTTC.

The J gene is TRBJ1-2, the V gene TRBV6-5; unclear D gene. V was pared by 3 bases and J by 8 bases, with 10 bases between. Germline CDR1 is MNHEY and CDR2 is SVGAGI. The CDR3 sequence is 12 residues long. The CDR3 spells CASSYSGGGYTF. The DNA for the CDR3 is TGTGCCAGCAGTTATAGTGGAGGCGGCTACACCTTC.

A few counts support this clonotype. V is TRBV28 and J is TRBJ1-3; 9 bases map to TRBD1. Per the germline V gene, CDR1 is MDHEN and CDR2 is SYDVKM. Losses at the gene ends were 3 bases for V and 4 bases for J; bases not matched to a gene: 4. The CDR3 sequence is 15 residues long. CDR3 nucleotides: TGTGCCAGCAGTTTCAAGGACAGGGGAGGAAACACCATATATTTT. Translation gives CASSFKDRGGNTIYF.

This rearrangement joins TRBV2 to TRBJ2-3; the match to TRBD2 covers 10 bases. Germline-derived CDR1 and CDR2 are SNHLY and FYNNEI. J lost 6 bases, V lost 7 bases, and 16 bases had no gene match. The CDR3 loop spans 17 amino acids. The CDR3 bases are TGTGCCAGCATCGAGAAGACTAGCGGGCCTCTTCTGGATACGCAGTATTTT. Its protein product is CASIEKTSGPLLDTQYF.

There are a few counts of this clonotype. This chain connects TRBV2 to TRBJ2-1, with D perhaps TRBD2 (6 bases). CDR1 and CDR2 from the germline V gene are SNHLY and FYNNEI. CDR3 length: 16 amino acids. The germline V and J ends were trimmed by 2 bases and 7 bases, with 18 bases remaining between them. CDR3 sequence (DNA): TGTGCCAGCAGTGAAAGGGTCATAGCGGCTGTAAATGAGCAGTTCTTC. Translation gives CASSERVIAAVNEQFF.

V and J are TRBV6-1 and TRBJ1-3; D is undetermined. Germline-derived CDR1 and CDR2 are MNHNS and SASEGT. This CDR3 comprises 12 residues. V was pared by 8 bases and J by 4 bases, with 9 bases between. CDR3 in amino acids: CASRDYGNTIYF. CDR3 sequence (DNA): TGTGCCAGCCGCGACTACGGAAACACCATATATTTT.

Points on this clonotype: The junction does not match germline at one end; this may be a read error. V gene TRBV11-2 combines with J gene TRBJ2-7, with 7 bases lining up with TRBD2. CDR1 SGHAT and CDR2 FQNNGV come from the germline V gene. CDR3 length equals 16 residues. The DNA of the CDR3 is TGTGCCAGCAGCTTAGTTGCGCGGGGGAGCTCCTACGGGCAGTACTTC. It codes for CASSLVARGSSYGQYF.

In this sample, this clonotype turned up a few times. The chain uses TRBV15 and TRBJ1-4, with D unclear. V shed 4 bases and J shed 8 bases, with 17 bases lying between them. This CDR3 region has 15 residues. Looked up from germline, CDR1 is LNHNV and CDR2 is YYDKDF (reference sequence). CDR3 sequence: CATSTDPGLGEKLFF. In nucleotides, the CDR3 is TGTGCCACCAGCACTGATCCGGGCCTCGGAGAAAAACTGTTTTTT. Combining the CDR3 with reference TRBV15 and TRBJ1-4 gives the whole variable domain DAMVIQNPRYQVTQFGKPVTLSCSQTLNHNVMYWYQQKSSQAPKLLFHYYDKDFNNEADTPDNFQSRRPNTSFCFLDIRSPGLGDTAMYLCATSTDPGLGEKLFFGSGTQLSVL.

The chain couples TRBV7-9 to TRBJ1-1; 7 bases are shared with TRBD1. This CDR3 has 14 amino acids. V lost 6 bases, J lost 1 base, and 5 bases stayed unmatched. Germline lookup yields CDR1 SEHNR and CDR2 FQNEAQ (reference sequence). CDR3 region: CASRPGQRNTEAFF. The CDR3 DNA reads TGTGCCAGCAGGCCGGGACAGCGGAACACTGAAGCTTTCTTT.

Only a few counts were recorded for this clonotype. The chain employs TRBV6-5 and TRBJ2-7, with 15 bases that match TRBD2. Germline loops: CDR1 MNHEY, CDR2 SVGAGI. The CDR3 runs 15 residues. V was clipped by 6 bases and J by 7 bases; unmatched bases: 7. In nucleotides, the CDR3 is TGTGCCAGCAGGCCCGGGACTAGCGGGGGGTATGAGCAGTACTTC. Encoded protein: CASRPGTSGGYEQYF.